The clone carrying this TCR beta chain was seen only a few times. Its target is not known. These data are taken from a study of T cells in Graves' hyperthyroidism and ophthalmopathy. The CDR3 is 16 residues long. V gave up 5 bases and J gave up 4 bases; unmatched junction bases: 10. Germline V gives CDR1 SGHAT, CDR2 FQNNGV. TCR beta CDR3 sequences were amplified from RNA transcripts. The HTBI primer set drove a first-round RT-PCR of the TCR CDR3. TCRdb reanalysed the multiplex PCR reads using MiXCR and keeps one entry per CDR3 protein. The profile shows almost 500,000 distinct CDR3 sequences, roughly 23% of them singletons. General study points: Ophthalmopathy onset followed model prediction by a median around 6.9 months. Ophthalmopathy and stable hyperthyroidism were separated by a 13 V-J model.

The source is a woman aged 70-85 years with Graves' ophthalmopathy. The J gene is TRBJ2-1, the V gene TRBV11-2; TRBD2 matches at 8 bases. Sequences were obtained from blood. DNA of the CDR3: TGTGCCAGCAGCACCTCCTTAGCGGGATGGTACAATGAGCAGTTCTTC. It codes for CASSTSLAGWYNEQFF. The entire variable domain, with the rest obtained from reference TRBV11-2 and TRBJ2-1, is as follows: EAGVAQSPRYKIIEKRQSVAFWCNPISGHATLYWYQQILGQGPKLLIQFQNNGVVDDSQLPKDRFSAERLKGVDSTLKIQPAKLEDSAVYLCASSTSLAGWYNEQFFGPGTRLTVL.